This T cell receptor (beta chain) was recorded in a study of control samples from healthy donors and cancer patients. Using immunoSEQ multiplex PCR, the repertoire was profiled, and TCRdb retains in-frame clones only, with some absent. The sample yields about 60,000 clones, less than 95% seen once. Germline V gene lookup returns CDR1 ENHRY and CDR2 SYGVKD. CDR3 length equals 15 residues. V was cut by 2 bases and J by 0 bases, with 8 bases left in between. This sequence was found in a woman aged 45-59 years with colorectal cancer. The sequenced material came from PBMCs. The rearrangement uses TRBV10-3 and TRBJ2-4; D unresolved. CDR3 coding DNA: TGTGCCATCAGTGAGCCAGGTTTAGCCAAAAACATTCAGTACTTC. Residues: CAISEPGLAKNIQYF.